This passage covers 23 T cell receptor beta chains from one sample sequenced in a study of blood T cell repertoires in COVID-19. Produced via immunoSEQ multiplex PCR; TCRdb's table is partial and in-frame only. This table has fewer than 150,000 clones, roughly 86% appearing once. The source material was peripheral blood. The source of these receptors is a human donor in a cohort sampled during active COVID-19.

Here the CDR3 DNA reads TGTGCCAGCAGTTACGGAGCGTCCCTCTATGGCTACACCTTC. Translated: CASSYGASLYGYTF. This chain connects TRBV6-5 to TRBJ1-2, with D hard to call. In germline, CDR1 is MNHEY, CDR2 SVGAGI. This CDR3 is 14 amino acids long. V was clipped by 2 bases and J by 4 bases, with 11 bases between them.

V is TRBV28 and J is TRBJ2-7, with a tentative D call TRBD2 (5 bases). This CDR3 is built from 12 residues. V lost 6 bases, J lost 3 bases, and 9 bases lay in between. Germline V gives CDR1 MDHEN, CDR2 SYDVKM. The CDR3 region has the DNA TGTGCCAGCAGCGAGGGCGGCTACGAGCAGTACTTC. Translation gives CASSEGGYEQYF.

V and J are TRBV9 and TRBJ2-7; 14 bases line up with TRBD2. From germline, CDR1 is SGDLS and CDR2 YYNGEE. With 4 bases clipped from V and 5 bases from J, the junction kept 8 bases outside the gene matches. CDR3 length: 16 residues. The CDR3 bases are TGTGCCAGCAGCACAAGACTAGCGGGGGGGCCCAACGAGCAGTACTTC. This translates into CASSTRLAGGPNEQYF.

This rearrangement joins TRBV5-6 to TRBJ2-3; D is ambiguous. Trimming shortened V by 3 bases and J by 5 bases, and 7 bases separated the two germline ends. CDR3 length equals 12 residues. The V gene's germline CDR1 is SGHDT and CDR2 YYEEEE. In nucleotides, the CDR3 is TGTGCCAGCAGCTCCACGGTAGATACGCAGTATTTT. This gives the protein CASSSTVDTQYF.

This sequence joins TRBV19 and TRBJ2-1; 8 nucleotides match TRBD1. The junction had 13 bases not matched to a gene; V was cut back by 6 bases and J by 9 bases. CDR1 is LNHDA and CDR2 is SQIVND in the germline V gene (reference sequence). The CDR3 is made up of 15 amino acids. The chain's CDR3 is CASRRAGTGLPEQFF. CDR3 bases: TGTGCCAGTAGAAGAGCCGGGACAGGTTTACCTGAGCAGTTCTTC. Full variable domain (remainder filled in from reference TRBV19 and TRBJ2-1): DGGITQSPKYLFRKEGQNVTLSCEQNLNHDAMYWYRQDPGQGLRLIYYSQIVNDFQKGDIAEGYSVSREKKESFPLTVTSAQKNPTAFYLCASRRAGTGLPEQFFGPGTRLTVL.

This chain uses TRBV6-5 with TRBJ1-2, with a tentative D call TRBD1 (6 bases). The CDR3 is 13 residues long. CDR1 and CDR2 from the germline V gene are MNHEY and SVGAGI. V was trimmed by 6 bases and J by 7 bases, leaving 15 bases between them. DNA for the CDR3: TGTGCCAGCAGACGGCCAGGGGAGCCTGGCTACACCTTC. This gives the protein CASRRPGEPGYTF.

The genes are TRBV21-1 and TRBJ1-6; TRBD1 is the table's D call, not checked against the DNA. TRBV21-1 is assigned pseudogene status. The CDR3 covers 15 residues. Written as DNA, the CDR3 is TGTGCCAGCAGCAGAGACAGGGAAGACGAATCACCCCTCCACTTT. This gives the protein CASSRDREDESPLHF.

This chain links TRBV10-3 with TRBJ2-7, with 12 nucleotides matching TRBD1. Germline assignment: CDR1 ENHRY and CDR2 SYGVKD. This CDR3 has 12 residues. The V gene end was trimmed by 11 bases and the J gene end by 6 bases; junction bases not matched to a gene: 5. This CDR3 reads CAAGTGGFEQYF. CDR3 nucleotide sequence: TGTGCCGCGGGGACAGGGGGCTTCGAGCAGTACTTC.

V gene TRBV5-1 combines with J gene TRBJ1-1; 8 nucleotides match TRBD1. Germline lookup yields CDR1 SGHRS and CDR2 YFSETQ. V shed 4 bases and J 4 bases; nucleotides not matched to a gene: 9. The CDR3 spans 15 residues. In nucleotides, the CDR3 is TGCGCCAGCAGCAGGCAGGGGGCAGAGAGCACTGAAGCTTTCTTT. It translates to CASSRQGAESTEAFF.

The CDR3, as DNA: TGTGCCAGCAGTGAAAGGGGGCGCACCGGGGAGCTGTTTTTT. Translated, it gives CASSERGRTGELFF. The chain carries TRBV6-1 and TRBJ2-2; 7 bases match TRBD1. Per the germline V gene, CDR1 is MNHNS and CDR2 is SASEGT. Germline trimming cut 2 bases from V and 4 bases from J; bases unmatched to any gene: 1. This CDR3 spans 14 amino acids.

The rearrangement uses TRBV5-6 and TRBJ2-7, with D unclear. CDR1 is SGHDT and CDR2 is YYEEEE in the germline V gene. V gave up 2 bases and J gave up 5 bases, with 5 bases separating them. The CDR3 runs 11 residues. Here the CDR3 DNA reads TGTGCCAGCAGCTTCGCAGACGAGCAGTACTTC. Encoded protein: CASSFADEQYF.

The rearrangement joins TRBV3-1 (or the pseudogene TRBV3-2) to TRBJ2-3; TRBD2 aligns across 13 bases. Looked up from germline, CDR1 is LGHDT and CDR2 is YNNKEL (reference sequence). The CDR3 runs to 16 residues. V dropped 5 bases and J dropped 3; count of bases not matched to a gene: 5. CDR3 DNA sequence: TGTGCCAGCAGCACTAGCGGGGGGGCTCCAACAGATACGCAGTATTTT. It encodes CASSTSGGAPTDTQYF.

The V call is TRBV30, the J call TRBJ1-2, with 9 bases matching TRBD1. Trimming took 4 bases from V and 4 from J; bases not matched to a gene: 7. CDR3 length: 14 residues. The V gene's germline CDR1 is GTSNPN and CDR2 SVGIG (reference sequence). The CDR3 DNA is TGTGCCTGGAACAACAGGGGGCTCAGCTATGGCTACACCTTC. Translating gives CAWNNRGLSYGYTF.

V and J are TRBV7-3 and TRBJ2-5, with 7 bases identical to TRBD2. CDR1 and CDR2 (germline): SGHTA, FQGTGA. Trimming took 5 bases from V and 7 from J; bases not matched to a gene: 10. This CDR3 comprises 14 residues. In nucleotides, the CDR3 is TGTGCCAGCAGCCTGACTGCCCCGGGGGGGACCCAGTACTTC. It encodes CASSLTAPGGTQYF.

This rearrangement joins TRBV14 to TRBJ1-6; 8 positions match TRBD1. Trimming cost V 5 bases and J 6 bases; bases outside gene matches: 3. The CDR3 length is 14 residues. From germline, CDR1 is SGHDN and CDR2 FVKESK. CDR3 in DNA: TGTGCCAGCAGCAACAGGGGGTCTAATTCACCCCTCCACTTT. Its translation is CASSNRGSNSPLHF.

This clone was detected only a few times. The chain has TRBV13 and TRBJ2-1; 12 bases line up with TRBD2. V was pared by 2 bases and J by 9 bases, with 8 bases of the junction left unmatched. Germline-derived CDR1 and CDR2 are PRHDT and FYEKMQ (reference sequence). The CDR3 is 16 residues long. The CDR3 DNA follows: TGTGCCAGCAGCTTACTCTCTAGCGGGGGGGCTGCTGAGCAGTTCTTC. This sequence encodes CASSLLSSGGAAEQFF. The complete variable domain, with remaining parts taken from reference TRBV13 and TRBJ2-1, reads AAGVIQSPRHLIKEKRETATLKCYPIPRHDTVYWYQQGPGQDPQFLISFYEKMQSDKGSIPDRFSAQQFSDYHSELNMSSLELGDSALYFCASSLLSSGGAAEQFFGPGTRLTVL.

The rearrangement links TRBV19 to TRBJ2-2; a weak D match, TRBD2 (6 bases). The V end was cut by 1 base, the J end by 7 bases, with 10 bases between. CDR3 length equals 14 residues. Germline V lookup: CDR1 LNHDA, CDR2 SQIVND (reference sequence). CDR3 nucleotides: TGTGCCAGTAGTATAGCGCGGGGAGACGGGGAGCTGTTTTTT. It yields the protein CASSIARGDGELFF.

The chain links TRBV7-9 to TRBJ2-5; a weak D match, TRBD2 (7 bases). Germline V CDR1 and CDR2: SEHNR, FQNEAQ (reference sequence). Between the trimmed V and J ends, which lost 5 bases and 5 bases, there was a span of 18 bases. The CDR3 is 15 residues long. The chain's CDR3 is CASSPEGGGLETQYF. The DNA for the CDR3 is TGTGCCAGCAGCCCTGAGGGGGGGGGCTTGGAGACCCAGTACTTC.

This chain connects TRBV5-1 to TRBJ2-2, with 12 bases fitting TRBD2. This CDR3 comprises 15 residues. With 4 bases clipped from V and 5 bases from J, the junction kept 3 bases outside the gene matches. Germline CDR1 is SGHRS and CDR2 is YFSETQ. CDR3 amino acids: CASSPGTSGTGELFF. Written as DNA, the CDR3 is TGCGCCAGCAGCCCGGGGACTAGCGGGACCGGGGAGCTGTTTTTT.

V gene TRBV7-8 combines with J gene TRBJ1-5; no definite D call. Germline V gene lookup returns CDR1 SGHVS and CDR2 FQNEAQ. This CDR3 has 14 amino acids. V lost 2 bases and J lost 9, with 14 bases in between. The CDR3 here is CASSLKMDSRPQHF. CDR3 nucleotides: TGTGCCAGCAGCTTAAAGATGGACTCTAGGCCCCAGCATTTT.

Here the CDR3 reads CASSDQTGVYGYTF. The CDR3 coding sequence is TGTGCCAGCAGCGACCAAACAGGCGTCTATGGCTACACCTTC. V is TRBV5-6 and J is TRBJ1-2; a weak D match, TRBD1 (5 bases). Per the germline V gene, CDR1 is SGHDT and CDR2 is YYEEEE. The V end lost 4 bases, the J end lost 4 bases, and 14 bases lay between the germline ends. The CDR3 sequence is 14 residues long.

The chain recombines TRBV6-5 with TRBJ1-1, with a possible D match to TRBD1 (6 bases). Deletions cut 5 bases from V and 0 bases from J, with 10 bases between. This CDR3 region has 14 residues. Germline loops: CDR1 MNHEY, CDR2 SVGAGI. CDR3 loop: CASSPDRMNTEAFF. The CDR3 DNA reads TGTGCCAGCAGTCCCGACAGGATGAACACTGAAGCTTTCTTT.

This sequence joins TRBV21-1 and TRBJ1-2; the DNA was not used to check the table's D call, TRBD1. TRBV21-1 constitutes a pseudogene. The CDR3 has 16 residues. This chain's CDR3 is CASSKVLGQFFYGYTF. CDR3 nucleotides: TGTGCCAGCAGCAAAGTTCTAGGACAGTTTTTCTATGGCTACACCTTC.